Reported below is one T cell receptor (beta chain). V was clipped by 0 bases and J by 2 bases, with 20 bases between them. The CDR3 totals 19 residues. CDR1 and CDR2 (germline): LNHNV, YYDKDF (reference sequence). These data come from a study of cytomegalovirus exposure and HLA in healthy donors. Turning to the study itself: The roughly 700 first-cohort repertoires shared a platform with the approximately 120 validation repertoires, as reported in a later analysis.

Clones were sequenced by immunoSEQ multiplex PCR, and TCRdb holds only the in-frame ones, with some missing. The sample has 90,000 to 100,000 clones; around nine tenths are singletons. The sequence was collected from a woman aged 30 to 39 in good health and CMV-seronegative. The sample comprised PBMCs. This chain connects TRBV15 to TRBJ2-1; possible D gene TRBD2, 7 bases. CDR3 bases: TGTGCCACCAGCAGAGATAGGGGGGGTGCAATCGGGACCTACAATGAGCAGTTCTTC. As protein: CATSRDRGGAIGTYNEQFF. Full variable domain (missing parts from reference TRBV15 and TRBJ2-1): DAMVIQNPRYQVTQFGKPVTLSCSQTLNHNVMYWYQQKSSQAPKLLFHYYDKDFNNEADTPDNFQSRRPNTSFCFLDIRSPGLGDTAMYLCATSRDRGGAIGTYNEQFFGPGTRLTVL.